This record covers a single TCR beta chain. Its antigen remains unidentified. The sample is drawn from a study of cytomegalovirus exposure and HLA in healthy donors. The PCR ran on 60 Vbeta and 13 Jbeta primers. This table comes from immunoSEQ multiplex PCR, and its TCRdb copy is limited to in-frame clones, with some not included. Found here are 100,000 to 150,000 clones, 70% to 85% of them singletons; the top ten hold about 2.7%. The study, taken as a whole, reports: The study dropped some indistinguishable V segments, TRBV6-2 and TRBV6-3 among them.

CDR3 length: 15 amino acids. V shed 0 bases, J shed 7 bases, and the junction held 7 bases outside the gene matches. From germline, CDR1 is SGHKS and CDR2 YYEKEE (reference sequence). The chain has TRBV5-5 and TRBJ1-2, with TRBD1 matching 9 bases. The sequenced sample consisted of PBMCs. This sequence originates from a woman aged 18-30 years in good health and CMV-seropositive. In DNA, the CDR3 is TGTGCCAGCAGCTTGGAGCCGGGACAGGGTGTTGGCTACACCTTC. Its protein product is CASSLEPGQGVGYTF.